This T cell receptor beta chain was recorded in a study of Graves' ophthalmopathy and Graves' hyperthyroidism. About this clonotype: This may be a read error: a much more frequent sequence differs by one nucleotide.

The TCR beta CDR3 regions underwent amplification from RNA transcripts. A first-round RT-PCR used HTBI primers, followed by a second-round multiplex PCR. TCRdb used MiXCR to reprocess the multiplex PCR reads, holding one entry per CDR3 protein. The sample has some 1.1 million distinct CDR3 sequences, 35% to 40% seen once. The CDR3 loop spans 17 amino acids. Between the trimmed V and J ends, which lost 1 base and 0 bases, there was a span of 10 bases. Germline CDR1 and CDR2: SGHVT and SQSDAQ. The rearrangement joins TRBV7-4 to TRBJ2-6; tentatively, D is TRBD1 (5 bases). Material: peripheral blood or thyroid tissue (not recorded which). This sequence was found in an adult man with Graves' hyperthyroidism. For the CDR3, the DNA is TGTGCCAGCAGCTTAGGTGGGGCCCTCTCTGGGGCCAACGTCCTGACTTTC. It specifies CASSLGGALSGANVLTF.